This TCR beta chain is from a study of blood T cell repertoires in COVID-19. Study as a whole: PBMCs, B-cell-depleted T cells, or T cells provided the cDNA or gDNA that made up the material.

Per the original methods: Amplification of reference gene primers provided the estimated nucleated cell counts. Assay used: immunoSEQ multiplex PCR; TCRdb lists only in-frame clones, some missing. That table supplies the V and J calls and clone size; D and trimming were determined from the DNA. The repertoire holds over 90,000 clones, with just over 85% as singletons. V lost 3 bases to trimming and J lost 5 bases; unmatched junction nucleotides: 8. The CDR3 is 16 residues long. Germline loops: CDR1 MNHEY, CDR2 SVGAGI. This clone was detected only a few times. The chain links TRBV6-5 to TRBJ2-2, with TRBD1 matching over 8 bases. Sequenced material: peripheral blood. This receptor was obtained from a woman aged 60 to 75 in a cohort sampled during active or convalescent COVID-19. CDR3 DNA: TGTGCCAGCAGTTATTCCAGGGGGCGCGGGACCGGGGAGCTGTTTTTT. This sequence encodes CASSYSRGRGTGELFF.